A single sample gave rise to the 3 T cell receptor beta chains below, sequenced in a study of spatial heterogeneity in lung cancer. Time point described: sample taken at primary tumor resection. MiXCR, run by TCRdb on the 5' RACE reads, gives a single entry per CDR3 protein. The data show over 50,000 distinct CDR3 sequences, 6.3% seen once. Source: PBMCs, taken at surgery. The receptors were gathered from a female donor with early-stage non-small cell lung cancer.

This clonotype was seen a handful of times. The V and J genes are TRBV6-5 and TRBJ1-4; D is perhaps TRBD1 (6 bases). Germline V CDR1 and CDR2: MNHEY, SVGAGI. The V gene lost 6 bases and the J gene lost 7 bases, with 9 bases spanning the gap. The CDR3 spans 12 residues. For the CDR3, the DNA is TGTGCCAGCAGGGGAGGGGGTGAAAAACTGTTTTTT. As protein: CASRGGGEKLFF.

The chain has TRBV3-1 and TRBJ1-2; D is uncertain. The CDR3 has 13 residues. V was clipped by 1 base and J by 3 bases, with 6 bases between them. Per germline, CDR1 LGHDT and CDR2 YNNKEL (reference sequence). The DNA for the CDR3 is TGTGCCAGCAGCCAAGTGGACCACTATGGCTACACCTTC. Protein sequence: CASSQVDHYGYTF.

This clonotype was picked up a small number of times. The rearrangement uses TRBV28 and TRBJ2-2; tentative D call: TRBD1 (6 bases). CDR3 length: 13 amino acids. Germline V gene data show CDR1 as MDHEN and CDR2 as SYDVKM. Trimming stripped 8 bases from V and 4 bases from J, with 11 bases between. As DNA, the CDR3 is TGTGCCAGCTTACAGGGTTTCACCGGGGAGCTGTTTTTT. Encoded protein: CASLQGFTGELFF.